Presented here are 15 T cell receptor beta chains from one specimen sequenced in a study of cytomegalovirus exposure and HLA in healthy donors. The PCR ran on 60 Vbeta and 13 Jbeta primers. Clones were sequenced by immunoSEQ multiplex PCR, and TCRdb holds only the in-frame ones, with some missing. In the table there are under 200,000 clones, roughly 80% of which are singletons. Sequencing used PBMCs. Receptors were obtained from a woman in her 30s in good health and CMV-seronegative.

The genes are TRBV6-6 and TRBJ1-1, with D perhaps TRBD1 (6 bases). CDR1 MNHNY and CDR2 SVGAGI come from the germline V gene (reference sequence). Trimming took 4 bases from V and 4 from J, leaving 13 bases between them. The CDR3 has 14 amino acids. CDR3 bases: TGTGCCAGCAGTTTTAAGCAGGGGTCCACTGAAGCTTTCTTT. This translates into CASSFKQGSTEAFF.

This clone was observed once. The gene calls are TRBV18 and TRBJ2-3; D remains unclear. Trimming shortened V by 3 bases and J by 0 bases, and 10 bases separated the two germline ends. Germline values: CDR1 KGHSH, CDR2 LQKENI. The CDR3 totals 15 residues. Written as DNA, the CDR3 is TGTGCCAGCTCACCTTTACACCCAAGCACAGATACGCAGTATTTT. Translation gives CASSPLHPSTDTQYF.

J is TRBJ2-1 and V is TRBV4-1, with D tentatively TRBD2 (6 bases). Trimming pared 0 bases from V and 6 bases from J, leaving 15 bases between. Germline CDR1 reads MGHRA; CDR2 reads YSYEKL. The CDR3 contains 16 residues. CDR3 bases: TGCGCCAGCAGCCAAGATATACTAGCTGGGTCCAATGAGCAGTTCTTC. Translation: CASSQDILAGSNEQFF.

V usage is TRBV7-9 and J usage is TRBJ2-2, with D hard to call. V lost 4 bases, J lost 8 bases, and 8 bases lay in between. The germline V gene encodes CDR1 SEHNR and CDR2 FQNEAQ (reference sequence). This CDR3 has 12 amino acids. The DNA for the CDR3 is TGTGCCAGCAGCTACCTGACTGGGGAGCTGTTTTTT. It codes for CASSYLTGELFF.

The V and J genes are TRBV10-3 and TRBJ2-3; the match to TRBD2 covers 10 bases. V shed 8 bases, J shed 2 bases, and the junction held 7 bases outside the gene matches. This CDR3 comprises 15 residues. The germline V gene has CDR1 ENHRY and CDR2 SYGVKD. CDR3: CAILQRGGTTDTQYF. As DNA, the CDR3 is TGTGCCATCTTACAGCGGGGGGGCACCACAGATACGCAGTATTTT.

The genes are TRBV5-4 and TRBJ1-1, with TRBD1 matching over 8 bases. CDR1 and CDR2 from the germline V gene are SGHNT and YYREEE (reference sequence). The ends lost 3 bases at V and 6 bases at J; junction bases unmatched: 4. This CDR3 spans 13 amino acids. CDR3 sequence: CASSSRGQAEAFF. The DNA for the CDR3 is TGTGCCAGCAGCTCCAGGGGGCAGGCTGAAGCTTTCTTT.

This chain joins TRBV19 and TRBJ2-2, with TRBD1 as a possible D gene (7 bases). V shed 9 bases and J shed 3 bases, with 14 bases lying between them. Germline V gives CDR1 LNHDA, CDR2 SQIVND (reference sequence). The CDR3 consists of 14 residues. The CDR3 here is CASQGGSYTGELFF. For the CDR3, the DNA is TGTGCCAGCCAGGGGGGCTCCTACACCGGGGAGCTGTTTTTT.

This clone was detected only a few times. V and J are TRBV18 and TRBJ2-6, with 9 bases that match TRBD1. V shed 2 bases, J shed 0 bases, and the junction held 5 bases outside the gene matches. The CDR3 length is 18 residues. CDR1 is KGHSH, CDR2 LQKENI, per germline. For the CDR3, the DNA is TGTGCCAGCTCACCAGGGACAGGGAGAGGCTCTGGGGCCAACGTCCTGACTTTC. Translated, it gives CASSPGTGRGSGANVLTF.

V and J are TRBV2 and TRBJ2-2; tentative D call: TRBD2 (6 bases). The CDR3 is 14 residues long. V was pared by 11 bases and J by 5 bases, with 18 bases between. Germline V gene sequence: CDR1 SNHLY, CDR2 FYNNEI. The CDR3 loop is CASGLSGDTGELFF. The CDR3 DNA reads TGTGCCTCGGGGCTTTCGGGAGATACCGGGGAGCTGTTTTTT.

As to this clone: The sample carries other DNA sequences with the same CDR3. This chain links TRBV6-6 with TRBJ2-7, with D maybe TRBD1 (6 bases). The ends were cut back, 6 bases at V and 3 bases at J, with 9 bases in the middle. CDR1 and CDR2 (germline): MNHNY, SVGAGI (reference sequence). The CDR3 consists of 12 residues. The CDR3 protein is CASSSDSYEQYF. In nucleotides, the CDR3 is TGTGCCAGCAGCTCGGACAGCTACGAGCAGTACTTC.

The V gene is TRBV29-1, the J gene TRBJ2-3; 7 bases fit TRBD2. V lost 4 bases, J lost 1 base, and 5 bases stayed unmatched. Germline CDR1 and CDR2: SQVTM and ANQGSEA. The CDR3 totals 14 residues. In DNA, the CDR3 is TGCAGCGTTGCGTCTCGGGGGGGCACAGATACGCAGTATTTT. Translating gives CSVASRGGTDTQYF.

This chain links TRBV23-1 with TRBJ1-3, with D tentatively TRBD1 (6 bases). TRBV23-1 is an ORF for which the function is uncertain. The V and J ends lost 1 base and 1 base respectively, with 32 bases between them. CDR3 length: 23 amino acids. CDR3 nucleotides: TGCGCCAGCAGTCAATTCCAGGGGCCTCTGACTATTTGGGCCCCCGAATCTGGAAACACCATATATTTT. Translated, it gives CASSQFQGPLTIWAPESGNTIYF.

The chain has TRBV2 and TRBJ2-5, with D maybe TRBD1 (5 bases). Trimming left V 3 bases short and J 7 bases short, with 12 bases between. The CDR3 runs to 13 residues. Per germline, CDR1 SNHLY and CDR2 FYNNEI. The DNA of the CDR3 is TGTGCCAGCAGTGATGACAGTTCAGGGACCCAGTACTTC. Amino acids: CASSDDSSGTQYF.

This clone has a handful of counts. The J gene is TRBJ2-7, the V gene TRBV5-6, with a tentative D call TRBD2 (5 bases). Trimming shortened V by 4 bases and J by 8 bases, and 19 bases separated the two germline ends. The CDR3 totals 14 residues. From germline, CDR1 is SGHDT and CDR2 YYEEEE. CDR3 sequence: CASSRGEAPSKQYF. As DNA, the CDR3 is TGTGCCAGCAGCCGGGGTGAGGCTCCCTCTAAGCAGTACTTC.

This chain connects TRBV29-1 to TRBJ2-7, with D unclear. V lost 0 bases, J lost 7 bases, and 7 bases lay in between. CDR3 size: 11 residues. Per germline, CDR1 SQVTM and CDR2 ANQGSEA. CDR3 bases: TGCAGCGTTGAAGATCTTAGTGAGCAGTACTTC. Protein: CSVEDLSEQYF.